This is a list of T cell receptor beta chains from one sample in a study of identical twins. Via MiXCR, TCRdb re-called the 5' RACE reads, giving one row per CDR3 protein. Of some 690,000 distinct CDR3 sequences listed, over 20% are singletons. This same sample was also taken into another study, of T cells expressing NK-cell markers.

The specimen sequenced was PBMCs. These receptors were taken from a woman between 18 and 30 years old in good health. Both conserved end residues are part of each CDR3. D genes are given only for firm matches. Size is stated for part of the rows, as once, few or many counts, or as a class when the clone is expanded.

clone size	V gene	J gene	D gene	CDR3 protein	CDR3 DNA
.	TRBV5-1	TRBJ1-1	TRBD1	CASREDGTAAFF	TGCGCCAGCCGCGAAGACGGGACAGCGGCTTTCTTT
few	TRBV5-1	TRBJ2-3	.	CASSLPGAKTDTQYF	TGCGCCAGCAGCCTTCCAGGAGCTAAGACAGATACGCAGTATTTT
.	TRBV20-1	TRBJ2-3	TRBD2	CSASTTSGNLPGGTQYF	TGCAGTGCTAGTACGACTAGCGGGAACCTCCCGGGGGGCACGCAGTATTTT
few	TRBV5-1	TRBJ2-1	.	CASSLVGGPHSYNEQFF	TGCGCCAGCAGCTTGGTAGGGGGGCCGCATTCCTACAATGAGCAGTTCTTC
few	TRBV5-1	TRBJ2-7	TRBD2	CASSPPAGVAYEQYF	TGCGCCAGCAGCCCCCCAGCGGGAGTAGCCTACGAGCAGTACTTC
few	TRBV9	TRBJ2-1	TRBD2	CASSAGLGGLNEQFF	TGTGCCAGCAGCGCGGGACTAGGGGGTCTCAATGAGCAGTTCTTC
.	TRBV5-5	TRBJ2-1	.	CASSLRGRGQFF	TGTGCCAGCAGCTTGAGGGGCAGGGGCCAGTTCTTC
.	TRBV29-1	TRBJ2-7	TRBD2	CSAAGGETYEQYF	TGCAGCGCCGCGGGAGGGGAAACCTACGAGCAGTACTTC
few	TRBV27	TRBJ2-1	TRBD2	CASSPRSGGASYNEQFF	TGTGCCAGCAGCCCCAGAAGCGGGGGGGCAAGTTACAATGAGCAGTTCTTC
few	TRBV10-3	TRBJ2-1	.	CATLGSNNEQFF	TGTGCCACCCTCGGATCCAACAATGAGCAGTTCTTC
.	TRBV20-1	TRBJ1-6	.	CSAHLQGHNSPLHF	TGCAGTGCCCACCTACAGGGACATAATTCACCCCTCCACTTT
few	TRBV7-7	TRBJ2-2	TRBD1	CASSSGQGSGELFF	TGTGCTAGCAGCTCGGGACAGGGAAGCGGGGAGCTGTTTTTT
few	TRBV20-1	TRBJ2-5	TRBD2	CSARSGSLKTQYF	TGCAGTGCGAGAAGCGGGAGTCTGAAGACCCAGTACTTC
many	TRBV5-1	TRBJ1-5	.	CASSLGPAQPQHF	TGCGCCAGCAGCTTGGGGCCTGCGCAGCCCCAGCATTTT
few	TRBV12-3/TRBV12-4	TRBJ2-3	.	CASRREGSTQYF	TGTGCCAGCAGAAGGGAAGGGAGTACGCAGTATTTT
few	TRBV6-1	TRBJ1-1	TRBD1	CASSRDSRNTEAFF	TGTGCCAGCAGTAGGGACAGCAGAAACACTGAAGCTTTCTTT
.	TRBV20-1	TRBJ2-3	TRBD2	CSAESDRPGGSTDTQYF	TGCAGTGCCGAATCTGATCGGCCGGGGGGGAGCACAGATACGCAGTATTTT
few	TRBV4-2	TRBJ2-7	.	CASSQGNYHEQYF	TGTGCCAGCAGCCAAGGTAACTACCACGAGCAGTACTTC
many	TRBV20-1	TRBJ1-2	.	CSAKGDNYGYTF	TGCAGTGCTAAAGGAGATAACTATGGCTACACCTTC
.	TRBV13	TRBJ2-1	.	CASSLKLSFYNEQFF	TGTGCCAGCAGCTTAAAACTCTCGTTTTACAATGAGCAGTTCTTC
many	TRBV6-2/TRBV6-3	TRBJ2-7	.	CASCNPAGALNEQYF	TGTGCCAGCTGTAACCCCGCAGGGGCACTTAACGAGCAGTACTTC
many	TRBV29-1	TRBJ2-7	TRBD2	CSVEEGGAYEQYF	TGCAGCGTTGAAGAGGGGGGGGCCTACGAGCAGTACTTC
few	TRBV6-1	TRBJ2-7	TRBD1	CASRRTGGYEQYF	TGTGCCAGCAGGAGGACAGGGGGGTACGAGCAGTACTTC
.	TRBV11-2	TRBJ2-1	.	CASSLLLASGSYNEQFF	TGTGCCAGCAGCCTCCTTTTAGCCTCGGGGTCGTACAATGAGCAGTTCTTC
few	TRBV30	TRBJ1-1	.	CAWSVKGASTEAFF	TGTGCCTGGAGTGTAAAAGGGGCTAGCACTGAAGCTTTCTTT
few	TRBV6-2/TRBV6-3	TRBJ2-1	TRBD2	CASSMSGRRNEQFF	TGTGCCAGCAGCATGAGCGGGAGAAGGAATGAGCAGTTCTTC
.	TRBV7-8	TRBJ2-7	.	CASSLDRTKFGEQYF	TGTGCCAGCAGCTTAGACAGGACGAAATTCGGCGAGCAGTACTTC
.	TRBV5-1	TRBJ2-3	TRBD2	CASSRTSGQSTDTQYF	TGCGCCAGCAGCAGAACTAGCGGCCAAAGCACAGATACGCAGTATTTT
.	TRBV20-1	TRBJ2-7	.	CSAKQALTVYEQYF	TGCAGTGCTAAACAGGCGCTAACGGTCTACGAGCAGTACTTC